This is a list of T cell receptor beta chains from one sample in a study of T cell responses to AZD1222 COVID-19 vaccine. Libraries were prepared by immunoSEQ multiplex PCR; TCRdb keeps only in-frame clonotypes and omits some of them. The data show 150,000 to 200,000 clones, about 89% seen once. The sample in question was peripheral blood, obtained on day 0 of AZD1222 vaccination. Source of these receptors: an adult in good health. The CDR3 runs from the conserved cysteine through the conserved F or W. Each record gives: clone size, J gene, D gene, V gene, CDR3 DNA, CDR3 protein. The D gene is left open where the match is weak. The listing skips clone size in some rows; elsewhere it reads once, few, many or a size class.

size: NA
J: TRBJ1-6
D: TRBD1
V: TRBV9
DNA: TGTGCCAGCAGCGAGGGGGCCCCCAGTTCACCCCTCCACTTT
CDR3: CASSEGAPSSPLHF

size: NA
J: TRBJ1-5
D: NA
V: TRBV7-9
DNA: TGTGCCAGCAGCCCTCAGGGCGCCCTAGGGCCCCAGCATTTT
CDR3: CASSPQGALGPQHF

size: NA
J: TRBJ1-4
D: NA
V: TRBV5-6
DNA: TGTGCCAGCAGCTTGTATAATAATGAAAAACTGTTTTTT
CDR3: CASSLYNNEKLFF

size: few
J: TRBJ2-7
D: NA
V: TRBV6-5
DNA: TGTGCCAGCGGGCAGGCTTACGAGCAGTACTTC
CDR3: CASGQAYEQYF

size: NA
J: TRBJ2-7
D: TRBD2
V: TRBV5-6
DNA: TGTGCCAGCAGCTTCGGGACTAGCGGTTCATACGAGCAGTACTTC
CDR3: CASSFGTSGSYEQYF

size: NA
J: TRBJ2-1
D: TRBD2
V: TRBV24-1
DNA: TGTGCCAACAACCCTTTTAGCGGGACTTACAATGAGCAGTTCTTC
CDR3: CANNPFSGTYNEQFF

size: NA
J: TRBJ1-1
D: TRBD1
V: TRBV28
DNA: TGTGCCAGCAAGCCCCCGGGACAGGGAACTGAAGCTTTCTTT
CDR3: CASKPPGQGTEAFF

size: NA
J: TRBJ2-1
D: TRBD2
V: TRBV7-8
DNA: TGTGCCAGCAGCCCCCACGCCCCAGCGGGGGATGAGTATGAGCAGTTCTTC
CDR3: CASSPHAPAGDEYEQFF

size: NA
J: TRBJ1-3
D: NA
V: TRBV9
DNA: TGTGCCAGCAGCGTAGCTATGGGGCCCGGAAACACCATATATTTT
CDR3: CASSVAMGPGNTIYF

size: NA
J: TRBJ2-5
D: TRBD1
V: TRBV6-2/TRBV6-3
DNA: TGTGCCAGCAGTTACGGACAGGGGAAGGGAGAGACCCAGTACTTC
CDR3: CASSYGQGKGETQYF

size: few
J: TRBJ1-2
D: NA
V: TRBV28
DNA: TGTGCCAGCAGTTACCTTAACTATGGCTACACCTTC
CDR3: CASSYLNYGYTF

size: NA
J: TRBJ1-6
D: NA
V: TRBV3-1/TRBV3-2
DNA: TGTGCCAGCAGCCAGTCCGAGGAGGGGGTAGACTCCTATAATTCACCCCTCCACTTT
CDR3: CASSQSEEGVDSYNSPLHF

size: NA
J: TRBJ1-4
D: NA
V: TRBV6-6
DNA: TGTGCCAGCAGACGATCAACAGGGACGACTAATGAAAAACTGTTTTTT
CDR3: CASRRSTGTTNEKLFF

size: NA
J: TRBJ1-6
D: NA
V: TRBV5-6
DNA: TGTGCCAGCAGCTTTTACTATAATTCACCCCTCCACTTT
CDR3: CASSFYYNSPLHF

size: once
J: TRBJ1-5
D: NA
V: TRBV30
DNA: TGTGCCTCTGCCGAGGGAGACCAGCCCCAGCATTTT
CDR3: CASAEGDQPQHF

size: NA
J: TRBJ1-2
D: NA
V: TRBV12-3/TRBV12-4
DNA: TGTGCCAGCAGCCTAGGGACCCTTCGGGGCTACACCTTC
CDR3: CASSLGTLRGYTF

size: NA
J: TRBJ2-7
D: TRBD2
V: TRBV3-1/TRBV3-2
DNA: TGTGCCAGCAGCCAAGTTCTAGCGGGAGGGCCCGAGCAGTACTTC
CDR3: CASSQVLAGGPEQYF

size: once
J: TRBJ1-1
D: NA
V: TRBV19
DNA: TGTGCCAGTAGTAGGGGGCAAGCTTTCTTT
CDR3: CASSRGQAFF

size: NA
J: TRBJ2-1
D: NA
V: TRBV5-1
DNA: TGCGCCAGCAGCTTAATGGACGGTTACAATGAGCAGTTCTTC
CDR3: CASSLMDGYNEQFF

size: NA
J: TRBJ2-5
D: TRBD1
V: TRBV2
DNA: TGTGCCAGCCACCGGGACAGGCAAGAGACCCAGTACTTC
CDR3: CASHRDRQETQYF

size: NA
J: TRBJ1-2
D: NA
V: TRBV27
DNA: TGTGCCAGCAGCCCCAGTGGGGCTGGGAACTATGGCTACACCTTC
CDR3: CASSPSGAGNYGYTF

size: few
J: TRBJ2-1
D: NA
V: TRBV30
DNA: TGTGCCTGGATTATGAGGTGGGGAGGAGGCAATGAGCAGTTCTTC
CDR3: CAWIMRWGGGNEQFF

size: NA
J: TRBJ2-7
D: NA
V: TRBV27
DNA: TGTGCCAGCAGGGGGGGACCTTCCGAGCAGTACTTC
CDR3: CASRGGPSEQYF

size: NA
J: TRBJ2-5
D: TRBD1
V: TRBV10-3
DNA: TGTGCCATCAGTGGGGGACAGACAAGCCAAGAGACCCAGTACTTC
CDR3: CAISGGQTSQETQYF

size: NA
J: TRBJ1-2
D: NA
V: TRBV28
DNA: TGTGCCTGCCAGCGGCGCGGGGGCGAGAACTATGGCTACACCTTC
CDR3: CACQRRGGENYGYTF

size: NA
J: TRBJ2-2
D: TRBD1
V: TRBV7-2
DNA: TGTGCCAGCAGCTTAGCGGGACAGGCTAACACCGGGGAGCTGTTTTTT
CDR3: CASSLAGQANTGELFF

size: NA
J: TRBJ1-5
D: NA
V: TRBV2
DNA: TGTGCCAGCAGTGAAGCGGTCGGGGGTCAGCCCCAGCATTTT
CDR3: CASSEAVGGQPQHF

size: NA
J: TRBJ1-2
D: TRBD1
V: TRBV6-5
DNA: TGTGCCAGCAGTCCATACGGACAGGGATCCTATGGCTACACCTTC
CDR3: CASSPYGQGSYGYTF

size: once
J: TRBJ1-4
D: TRBD1
V: TRBV5-1
DNA: TGCGCCAGCAACAAGGGACAGGGGAATGAAAAACTGTTTTTT
CDR3: CASNKGQGNEKLFF

size: NA
J: TRBJ2-5
D: NA
V: TRBV20-1
DNA: TGCAGTGCGCTGGTAGAGACCCAGTACTTC
CDR3: CSALVETQYF

size: few
J: TRBJ2-6
D: NA
V: TRBV6-5
DNA: TGTGCCAGCATTAAACTGTCTGGGGCCAACGTCCTGACTTTC
CDR3: CASIKLSGANVLTF

size: NA
J: TRBJ1-1
D: NA
V: TRBV9
DNA: TGTGCCAGCAGCCCCCTTGGGGGAGGGAACACTGAAGCTTTCTTT
CDR3: CASSPLGGGNTEAFF

size: few
J: TRBJ1-3
D: NA
V: TRBV9
DNA: TGTGCCAGCACAAGCGAATGGGGCCGCATGTACTTT
CDR3: CASTSEWGRMYF

size: NA
J: TRBJ2-3
D: TRBD1
V: TRBV7-3
DNA: TGTGCCAGCAGCTTCCAGGGGGCAGATACGCAGTATTTT
CDR3: CASSFQGADTQYF

size: NA
J: TRBJ2-7
D: TRBD1
V: TRBV4-3
DNA: TGCGCCAGCAGCCAAGATGGGGGGACAGGGGGCGAGCAGTACTTC
CDR3: CASSQDGGTGGEQYF

size: NA
J: TRBJ1-6
D: NA
V: TRBV5-1
DNA: TGCGCCAGCAGCGTCGAAGAGAATTCACCCCTCCACTTT
CDR3: CASSVEENSPLHF

size: NA
J: TRBJ2-1
D: NA
V: TRBV10-3
DNA: TGTGCCATCAGCTCTTACAATGAGCAGTTCTTC
CDR3: CAISSYNEQFF

size: few
J: TRBJ1-2
D: NA
V: TRBV5-4
DNA: TGTGCCAGCAGTCCTCTCGGAGACGGCTACACCTTC
CDR3: CASSPLGDGYTF

size: NA
J: TRBJ1-1
D: NA
V: TRBV7-8
DNA: TGTGCCAGCAGCCGAGACAGGTTTGAAGCTTTCTTT
CDR3: CASSRDRFEAFF

size: NA
J: TRBJ1-2
D: TRBD1
V: TRBV18
DNA: TGTGCCAGCTCCCCAATCCTTGGGACAGGGGCTAACTATGGCTACACCTTC
CDR3: CASSPILGTGANYGYTF